The 10 T cell receptor beta chains listed next were all sequenced from one sample in a study of T cell changes during pregnancy in multiple sclerosis. TCRdb's copy holds only in-frame clones and misses some; the assay was immunoSEQ multiplex PCR. The sample carries 45,000 or so clones, approximately 91% recorded once. The sample consisted of CD8+ T cells from peripheral blood mononuclear cells, taken after pregnancy. The source is a female donor with multiple sclerosis, enrolled in a pregnancy study.

The rearrangement joins TRBV6-5 to TRBJ2-7, with 7 positions matching TRBD2. The ends lost 6 bases at V and 4 bases at J; junction bases unmatched: 3. Germline V gene lookup returns CDR1 MNHEY and CDR2 SVGAGI. This CDR3 contains 12 residues. The CDR3 DNA reads TGTGCCAGCAGGACCGGGGGGTACGAGCAGTACTTC. It is translated as CASRTGGYEQYF.

The chain couples TRBV11-3 to TRBJ2-1; weak D call: TRBD1 (5 bases). Trimming cost V 5 bases and J 5 bases, with 13 bases left between them. This CDR3 comprises 14 residues. Germline V gene lookup returns CDR1 SGHNT and CDR2 YENEEA. CDR3 in amino acids: CASSRPPRDNEQFF. The CDR3 region has the DNA TGTGCCAGCAGCCGGCCACCCAGGGACAATGAGCAGTTCTTC.

The chain couples TRBV10-3 to TRBJ2-7; 7 bases match TRBD2. Germline V CDR1 and CDR2: ENHRY, SYGVKD. V lost 6 bases to trimming and J lost 6 bases; unmatched junction nucleotides: 11. The CDR3 contains 14 residues. CDR3 in DNA: TGTGCCATCAGACTGCGGGAGAGCTCCAGCGAGCAGTACTTC. Protein sequence: CAIRLRESSSEQYF.

V is TRBV9 and J is TRBJ2-4; D perhaps matches TRBD2 (6 bases). The V end was cut by 0 bases, the J end by 6 bases, with 16 bases between. The CDR3 sequence is 16 residues long. Germline V gives CDR1 SGDLS, CDR2 YYNGEE. The CDR3: CASSVEDYSPVNIQYF. The DNA for the CDR3 is TGTGCCAGCAGCGTAGAGGACTATAGCCCTGTAAACATTCAGTACTTC.

This sequence joins TRBV23-1 and TRBJ2-1; a weak D match, TRBD2 (6 bases). TRBV23-1 is given ORF status, its function remaining uncertain. Trimming shortened V by 7 bases and J by 8 bases, and 18 bases separated the two germline ends. The CDR3 consists of 14 residues. In DNA, the CDR3 is TGCGCCAGCAAGCTTGACCGGGGGTCGGATGAGCAGTTCTTC. It translates to CASKLDRGSDEQFF.

This rearrangement joins TRBV28 to TRBJ2-7, with 9 bases lining up with TRBD1. CDR1 and CDR2 from the germline V gene are MDHEN and SYDVKM. The CDR3 runs to 16 residues. The trim removed 7 bases at V and 0 bases at J, leaving 10 bases unmatched. The CDR3 is CASTLTTGGYSYEQYF. The CDR3 nucleotides are TGTGCCAGCACCCTTACAACAGGGGGCTACTCCTACGAGCAGTACTTC.

The J gene is TRBJ2-3, the V gene TRBV6-6; 9 bases map to TRBD1. V gave up 6 bases and J gave up 2 bases; unmatched junction bases: 6. This CDR3 contains 15 residues. The germline CDR1 and CDR2 sequences are MNHNY and SVGAGI (reference sequence). The CDR3 nucleotides read TGTGCCAGCAGGCTCGGGACAGGGATCACAGATACGCAGTATTTT. Translation: CASRLGTGITDTQYF.

The rearrangement links TRBV30 to TRBJ1-2, with D perhaps TRBD1 (6 bases). Germline loops: CDR1 GTSNPN, CDR2 SVGIG (reference sequence). This CDR3 spans 12 amino acids. Trimming took 5 bases from V and 7 from J, leaving 14 bases between them. CDR3 sequence: CAWSTGGGGYTF. The CDR3 nucleotides are TGTGCCTGGTCAACGGGGGGCGGTGGCTACACCTTC.

This chain uses TRBV15 with TRBJ1-5; 9 bases match TRBD1. The CDR3 length is 15 residues. Germline V lookup: CDR1 LNHNV, CDR2 YYDKDF (reference sequence). V shed 6 bases and J 1 base; nucleotides not matched to a gene: 4. The CDR3 DNA is TGTGCCACCAGAAGGACAGGGGCGAGCAATCAGCCCCAGCATTTT. Amino acid sequence: CATRRTGASNQPQHF.

This chain links TRBV5-6 with TRBJ1-4, with 7 positions matching TRBD1. The germline V gene encodes CDR1 SGHDT and CDR2 YYEEEE. V was pared by 4 bases and J by 7 bases, with 13 bases of the junction left unmatched. This CDR3 is 16 amino acids long. The CDR3 coding sequence is TGTGCCAGCAGCACCCCGACCGGGACAGAGGGTGAAAAACTGTTTTTT. Its translation is CASSTPTGTEGEKLFF. Looking up the rest from reference TRBV5-6 and TRBJ1-4 gives the full variable domain: DAGVTQSPTHLIKTRGQQVTLRCSPKSGHDTVSWYQQALGQGPQFIFQYYEEEERQRGNFPDRFSGHQFPNYSSELNVNALLLGDSALYLCASSTPTGTEGEKLFFGSGTQLSVL.